A single sample is the source of the 18 T cell receptor beta chains below, sequenced in a study of T-cell reconstitution after alpha-beta-depleted transplantation in children. TCRbeta library construction was performed incorporating unique molecular identifiers. A single record per CDR3 protein comes from TCRdb applying MiXCR to the PCR reads. In the table there are 90,000 to 130,000 distinct CDR3 sequences, approximately 6% of which are singletons. The sample consisted of PBMCs, mostly from graft donor cells, taken 360 days after TCRalphabeta/CD19-depleted stem cell transplant. These receptors all stem from a male patient between 2 and 10 years old who had a stem cell transplant for acute lymphoblastic leukemia, so the T cells may come from the graft donor.

This clonotype was seen many times. The J gene is TRBJ1-2, the V gene TRBV15; 8 nucleotides line up with TRBD1. The CDR3 length is 16 residues. Germline V gene lookup returns CDR1 LNHNV and CDR2 YYDKDF (reference sequence). V gave up 0 bases and J gave up 4 bases; unmatched junction bases: 7. CDR3 in amino acids: CATSRERQGIPYGYTF. Here the CDR3 DNA reads TGTGCCACCAGCAGAGAACGACAGGGGATACCCTATGGCTACACCTTC. The full variable domain, with the rest looked up from reference TRBV15 and TRBJ1-2, is DAMVIQNPRYQVTQFGKPVTLSCSQTLNHNVMYWYQQKSSQAPKLLFHYYDKDFNNEADTPDNFQSRRPNTSFCFLDIRSPGLGDTAMYLCATSRERQGIPYGYTFGSGTRLTVV.

In its sample, this clonotype was seen a few times. V is TRBV10-3 and J is TRBJ1-1, with D maybe TRBD1 (6 bases). V was clipped by 3 bases and J by 3 bases, with 11 bases between them. This CDR3 spans 14 amino acids. CDR1 ENHRY and CDR2 SYGVKD come from the germline V gene. The CDR3 sequence is CAISERDRYTEAFF. CDR3 bases: TGTGCCATCAGTGAAAGAGACAGGTACACTGAAGCTTTCTTT.

This clonotype came up once. The genes are TRBV5-6 and TRBJ2-5; the match to TRBD2 covers 9 bases. The ends lost 0 bases at V and 5 bases at J; junction bases unmatched: 8. The V gene's germline CDR1 is SGHDT and CDR2 YYEEEE. This CDR3 comprises 16 residues. The chain's CDR3 is CASSLAVAGALETQYF. The CDR3 DNA follows: TGTGCCAGCAGCTTGGCGGTAGCGGGAGCTCTGGAGACCCAGTACTTC.

This clonotype has a count of ten or more. The chain links TRBV4-3 to TRBJ1-1; D unresolved. The ends were cut back, 1 base at V and 4 bases at J, with 7 bases in the middle. Germline assignment: CDR1 LGHNA and CDR2 YSLEER. The CDR3 runs to 13 residues. The CDR3 loop reads CASSQGRATEAFF. In nucleotides, the CDR3 is TGCGCCAGCAGCCAAGGGAGGGCCACTGAAGCTTTCTTT.

This clonotype has at least ten counts. The chain couples TRBV7-3 to TRBJ2-7, with 8 bases that match TRBD2. Germline-derived CDR1 and CDR2 are SGHTA and FQGTGA. There are 15 residues in the CDR3. Trimming cost V 1 base and J 3 bases; bases outside gene matches: 5. CDR3 sequence reads: CASSLKAGGGYEQYF. CDR3 in DNA: TGTGCCAGCAGCTTAAAGGCGGGAGGAGGCTACGAGCAGTACTTC. The whole variable domain, filled in from reference TRBV7-3 and TRBJ2-7, reads GAGVSQTPSNKVTEKGKYVELRCDPISGHTALYWYRQSLGQGPEFLIYFQGTGAADDSGLPNDRFFAVRPEGSVSTLKIQRTERGDSAVYLCASSLKAGGGYEQYFGPGTRLTVT.

The V and J genes are TRBV4-1 and TRBJ2-3; TRBD1 agrees at 10 bases. The germline gives CDR1 MGHRA, CDR2 YSYEKL. V lost 1 base to trimming and J lost 0 bases; unmatched junction nucleotides: 13. The CDR3 consists of 20 residues. CDR3 DNA: TGCGCCAGCAGCCAAGTCTTAGTGGGACAGGGGACTGCTAGCACAGATACGCAGTATTTT. It encodes CASSQVLVGQGTASTDTQYF.

The CDR3 sequence is CASSLMRPTDTQYF. CDR3 DNA: TGTGCCAGCAGCTTGATGAGGCCCACAGATACGCAGTATTTT. The V and J genes are TRBV5-8 and TRBJ2-3; D not certain. V gave up 1 base and J gave up 2 bases, with 8 bases separating them. From germline, CDR1 is SGHTS and CDR2 YDEGEE. CDR3 length equals 14 residues.

The chain links TRBV7-2 to TRBJ2-7; maybe TRBD2 (6 bases). This CDR3 has 13 residues. Germline V gene sequence: CDR1 SGHTA, CDR2 FQGNSA. Trimming removed 5 bases at V and 7 bases at J, with 15 bases between. The CDR3 reads CASSVGGLREQYF. In nucleotides, the CDR3 is TGTGCCAGCAGCGTCGGGGGACTGCGGGAGCAGTACTTC. Full variable domain (rest looked up from reference TRBV7-2 and TRBJ2-7): GAGVSQSPSNKVTEKGKDVELRCDPISGHTALYWYRQSLGQGLEFLIYFQGNSAPDKSGLPSDRFSAERTGGSVSTLTIQRTQQEDSAVYLCASSVGGLREQYFGPGTRLTVT.

The chain combines TRBV9 with TRBJ2-5; D is perhaps TRBD1 or TRBD2 (6 bases each). Trimming left V 1 base short and J 5 bases short, with 18 bases between. From germline, CDR1 is SGDLS and CDR2 YYNGEE. The CDR3 length is 16 residues. CDR3: CASSVKEGGLRETQYF. The CDR3 DNA reads as TGTGCCAGCAGCGTAAAGGAGGGGGGCTTGAGGGAGACCCAGTACTTC.

A word on this clonotype: Mismatch with germline at one junction end may stem from a read error. The chain uses TRBV7-9 and TRBJ2-5; D unclear. Germline loops: CDR1 SEHNR, CDR2 FQNEAQ (reference sequence). CDR3 length: 13 residues. The CDR3 region has the DNA TGTGCCAGCAGCTTCGGGTCCCAACAGACCCAGTACTTC. Its translation: CASSFGSQQTQYF.

J is TRBJ2-2 and V is TRBV28; no reliable D call. The CDR3 is 14 residues long. The V and J ends lost 6 bases and 0 bases respectively, with 8 bases between them. Germline V CDR1 and CDR2: MDHEN, SYDVKM. CDR3 residues: CASRPDANTGELFF. The CDR3 DNA reads TGTGCCAGCAGGCCAGACGCGAACACCGGGGAGCTGTTTTTT.

This clonotype was recorded many times. The gene calls are TRBV5-4 and TRBJ2-1; TRBD2 aligns across 8 bases. CDR1 is SGHNT and CDR2 is YYREEE in the germline V gene (reference sequence). The V segment lost 1 base and the J segment 5 bases; nucleotides outside the gene matches: 2. The CDR3 runs to 14 residues. The CDR3 reads CASSLREGHNEQFF. The CDR3 DNA reads as TGTGCCAGCAGCTTGCGGGAGGGCCACAATGAGCAGTTCTTC.

The sample holds many counts of this clonotype. The chain joins TRBV4-2 to TRBJ2-7, with D possibly matching TRBD1 (5 bases). V lost 0 bases to trimming and J lost 2 bases, with 11 bases between them. Germline-derived CDR1 and CDR2 are LGHNA and YNFKEQ. The CDR3 has 15 amino acids. CDR3 in amino acids: CASSQEADRAYEQYF. The CDR3 nucleotides are TGTGCCAGCAGCCAAGAGGCAGACAGAGCCTACGAGCAGTACTTC.

This clonotype was counted ten times or more. V gene TRBV27 combines with J gene TRBJ1-2; 9 bases fit TRBD1. The trim removed 6 bases at V and 0 bases at J, leaving 5 bases unmatched. The CDR3 has 15 residues. Germline values: CDR1 MNHEY, CDR2 SMNVEV (reference sequence). DNA for the CDR3: TGTGCCAGCAGCACAGGGGGCGCGGCTAACTATGGCTACACCTTC. This sequence encodes CASSTGGAANYGYTF.

The chain uses TRBV28 and TRBJ2-7; D possibly matches TRBD1 or TRBD2 (5 bases each). Between the trimmed V and J ends, which lost 7 bases and 3 bases, there was a span of 13 bases. Germline CDR1 and CDR2: MDHEN and SYDVKM. The CDR3 extends over 13 amino acids. The CDR3 region is CASTFDGGYEQYF. CDR3 bases: TGTGCCAGCACCTTCGATGGGGGCTACGAGCAGTACTTC. Variable domain in full (rest from reference TRBV28 and TRBJ2-7): DVKVTQSSRYLVKRTGEKVFLECVQDMDHENMFWYRQDPGLGLRLIYFSYDVKMKEKGDIPEGYSVSREKKERFSLILESASTNQTSMYLCASTFDGGYEQYFGPGTRLTVT.

This clonotype was counted many times. V usage is TRBV7-9 and J usage is TRBJ2-3; D is unclear. Trimming shortened V by 5 bases and J by 7 bases, and 7 bases separated the two germline ends. The CDR3 extends over 11 amino acids. Germline V gives CDR1 SEHNR, CDR2 FQNEAQ (reference sequence). The CDR3 DNA sequence: TGTGCCAGCAGCGGCACGAATACGCAGTATTTT. Its translation: CASSGTNTQYF. Using reference TRBV7-9 and TRBJ2-3 for the parts outside the CDR3, the full variable domain is DTGVSQNPRHKITKRGQNVTFRCDPISEHNRLYWYRQTLGQGPEFLTYFQNEAQLEKSRLLSDRFSAERPKGSFSTLEIQRTEQGDSAMYLCASSGTNTQYFGPGTRLTVL.

This clonotype was seen more than once but under ten times. The chain combines TRBV6-5 with TRBJ1-2, with 8 positions matching TRBD1. The CDR3 extends over 14 amino acids. Germline assignment: CDR1 MNHEY and CDR2 SVGAGI. With V trimmed by 5 bases and J by 7 bases, 9 bases remained unmatched. The CDR3 is CASSLTGQGGGYTF. CDR3 sequence (DNA): TGTGCCAGCAGTCTTACAGGACAGGGAGGTGGCTACACCTTC.

The chain uses TRBV5-1 and TRBJ2-1; the D gene could be TRBD1 or TRBD2 (6 bases each). The CDR3 totals 14 residues. V was pared by 0 bases and J by 8 bases, with 12 bases between. Germline loops: CDR1 SGHRS, CDR2 YFSETQ. The DNA for the CDR3 is TGCGCCAGCAGCTTGGCCCCGGGGGCGCATGAGCAGTTCTTC. It translates to CASSLAPGAHEQFF.